Listed here are 3 T cell receptor beta chains from one sample, sequenced in a study of CD8 T cells in Susac syndrome. RNA, at about 0.45 to 1 ug, was reverse transcribed with random hexamers. From the immunoSEQ multiplex PCR reads, TCRdb called clonotypes with MiXCR, one entry per CDR3 protein. Of fewer than 250,000 distinct CDR3 sequences listed, 92% are singletons. Sequencing used CD8+ T cells from PBMCs. These receptors were obtained from a human donor with multiple sclerosis.

V usage is TRBV20-1 and J usage is TRBJ2-5; D possibly corresponds to TRBD2 (6 bases). CDR1 DFQATT and CDR2 SNEGSKA come from the germline V gene (reference sequence). This CDR3 region has 15 residues. With 0 bases removed from V and 3 bases from J, the gap between germline ends came to 14 bases. The CDR3 sequence is CSARDLTSLKETQYF. CDR3 sequence (DNA): TGCAGTGCTAGAGATCTAACTAGCTTAAAAGAGACCCAGTACTTC.

J is TRBJ2-1 and V is TRBV5-4; D call uncertain. This CDR3 contains 13 residues. In germline, CDR1 is SGHNT, CDR2 YYREEE (reference sequence). The germline V and J ends were trimmed by 3 bases and 7 bases, with 11 bases remaining between them. This chain's CDR3 is CASSYSLRNEQFF. The CDR3 region has the DNA TGTGCCAGCAGCTACTCCCTAAGGAATGAGCAGTTCTTC.

CDR3 protein: CSARTSGRDTGELFF. DNA of the CDR3: TGCAGTGCGCGGACTAGCGGGAGGGATACCGGGGAGCTGTTTTTT. This chain joins TRBV20-1 and TRBJ2-2; 15 positions match TRBD2. V lost 6 bases, J lost 5 bases, and 4 bases stayed unmatched. From germline, CDR1 is DFQATT and CDR2 SNEGSKA (reference sequence). The CDR3 runs 15 residues.